Only a few counts were recorded for the clone carrying this T cell receptor beta chain. The source of the sample is a study of CD8+CD57+ T cells in acquired aplastic anemia. In germline, CDR1 is MNHEY, CDR2 SVGAGI. V dropped 1 base and J dropped 3 bases, with 9 bases sitting between them. The CDR3 consists of 14 residues. Using genomic DNA as the template, TCR beta VDJ and CDR3 profiling was carried out. TCRdb recomputed calls from the reads with MiXCR, one row per CDR3 protein. The table includes about 180,000 distinct CDR3 sequences, roughly half detected once. The sequence was collected from a human donor in good health. This chain connects TRBV6-5 to TRBJ1-1; a weak D match, TRBD1 (6 bases). Sequenced material: sorted CD4+, CD8+, or CD8+CD57+ T cells (not recorded which) from PBMCs. CDR3 amino acids: CASSYWDKDTEAFF. The CDR3 DNA reads as TGTGCCAGCAGTTACTGGGACAAGGACACTGAAGCTTTCTTT.